These T cell receptor beta chains were read from a single sample in a study of shared clonotypes between healthy human individuals. Data came from immunoSEQ multiplex PCR; TCRdb stores just in-frame clones and leaves some out. The sample consists of 2 million to 2.5 million clones, around 90% of them appearing once. The material sequenced was naive CD4+ T cells from PBMCs. Receptors originate from a man between 18 and 35 years old in good health. Some clones in this sample may be carry-over from other donors' samples. Each CDR3 is given with its conserved first and last residue. The D gene is left open where the match is weak. Expanded clones get a size class; other rows say once, few or many, or leave the size out.

TRBV7-9	NA	TRBJ1-1	few	CASSTRVMNTEAFF	TGTGCCAGCAGCACTCGGGTCATGAACACTGAAGCTTTCTTT
TRBV19	TRBD1	TRBJ2-3	NA	CASSLGQSSSDTQYF	TGTGCCAGTAGTTTGGGACAGTCCTCTTCTGATACGCAGTATTTT
TRBV5-1	TRBD1	TRBJ2-5	NA	CASSVGQSRKAQYF	TGCGCCAGCAGCGTGGGACAGTCCAGGAAGGCCCAGTACTTC
TRBV28	NA	TRBJ2-5	NA	CASSLWGGQETQYF	TGTGCCAGCAGTTTATGGGGGGGCCAAGAGACCCAGTACTTC
TRBV27	NA	TRBJ2-5	NA	CASSSLVNQETQYF	TGTGCCAGCAGTTCCCTGGTAAACCAAGAGACCCAGTACTTC
TRBV28	NA	TRBJ2-3	NA	CASSEPGTSTDTQYF	TGTGCCAGCAGTGAACCAGGAACTAGCACAGATACGCAGTATTTT
TRBV28	NA	TRBJ1-2	NA	CASKISAGAYGYTF	TGTGCCAGCAAAATTTCAGCAGGGGCCTATGGCTACACCTTC
TRBV10-1	NA	TRBJ1-1	few	CASSTPVNTEAFF	TGCGCCAGCAGTACTCCGGTGAACACTGAAGCTTTCTTT
TRBV18	NA	TRBJ2-5	few	CASSPGRTGAGAQYF	TGTGCCAGCTCACCAGGGCGGACGGGGGCCGGGGCCCAGTACTTC
TRBV6-5	TRBD1	TRBJ1-5	NA	CASSPGTGNQPQHF	TGTGCCAGCAGCCCCGGGACAGGCAATCAGCCCCAGCATTTT
TRBV10-3	NA	TRBJ1-5	few	CAINGGSNQPQHF	TGTGCCATCAATGGGGGTAGCAATCAGCCCCAGCATTTT
TRBV6-6	NA	TRBJ1-1	NA	CASTHRVAGENTEAFF	TGTGCCAGCACCCACCGGGTGGCAGGAGAGAACACTGAAGCTTTCTTT
TRBV7-2	NA	TRBJ2-4	NA	CASSLAFSGTSTNIQYF	TGTGCCAGCAGCTTAGCGTTTAGCGGTACTAGTACGAACATTCAGTACTTC
TRBV2	TRBD2	TRBJ2-7	NA	CASSGGIRTSGRNEQYF	TGTGCCAGCAGCGGAGGAATTAGGACTAGCGGGAGGAACGAGCAGTACTTC
TRBV28	TRBD1	TRBJ2-1	NA	CASSLSGQGVHNEQFF	TGTGCCAGCAGTTTATCCGGACAGGGGGTACACAATGAGCAGTTCTTC
TRBV5-4	NA	TRBJ2-7	NA	CASSPPSGAEQYF	TGTGCCAGCAGCCCCCCGTCGGGAGCCGAGCAGTACTTC
TRBV9	TRBD2	TRBJ2-5	NA	CASSVTSGTQETQYF	TGTGCCAGCAGCGTGACTAGCGGGACCCAAGAGACCCAGTACTTC
TRBV15	TRBD2	TRBJ2-7	NA	CATSNPTSGSYEQYF	TGTGCCACCAGCAATCCGACTAGCGGTTCCTACGAGCAGTACTTC
TRBV28	TRBD1	TRBJ2-1	NA	CASRIRQGSNEQFF	TGTGCCAGCAGAATCCGACAGGGCAGTAATGAGCAGTTCTTC
TRBV27	TRBD2	TRBJ2-2	NA	CASSPRLAGGTGELFF	TGTGCCAGCAGTCCAAGACTAGCGGGAGGAACCGGGGAGCTGTTTTTT
TRBV4-3	NA	TRBJ2-1	NA	CASSQVHRDNEQFF	TGCGCCAGCAGCCAAGTACATAGGGACAATGAGCAGTTCTTC
TRBV6-1	TRBD1	TRBJ1-1	NA	CASRMDRLNTEAFF	TGTGCCAGCAGAATGGACAGGTTGAACACTGAAGCTTTCTTT
TRBV5-1	TRBD2	TRBJ2-3	NA	CASRPDSGSSTDTQYF	TGCGCCAGCAGACCAGATAGCGGGAGCAGCACAGATACGCAGTATTTT
TRBV9	NA	TRBJ1-1	NA	CASSVGGGMNTEAFF	TGTGCCAGCAGCGTAGGAGGGGGTATGAACACTGAAGCTTTCTTT
TRBV19	TRBD1	TRBJ2-6	NA	CATADRASSGANVLTF	TGTGCCACGGCGGACAGGGCTAGCTCTGGGGCCAACGTCCTGACTTTC
TRBV10-3	NA	TRBJ2-6	NA	CAISAGNSGANVLTF	TGTGCCATCAGTGCAGGGAACTCTGGGGCCAACGTCCTGACTTTC
TRBV5-1	TRBD1	TRBJ2-1	NA	CASSLRDSSYNEQFF	TGCGCCAGCAGCTTGCGGGACAGCTCCTACAATGAGCAGTTCTTC
TRBV5-1	NA	TRBJ1-4	few	CASSLGQVREKLFF	TGCGCCAGCAGCTTGGGGCAGGTTCGGGAAAAACTGTTTTTT
TRBV14	NA	TRBJ2-1	NA	CASSQGRNEQFF	TGTGCCAGCAGCCAAGGCCGCAATGAGCAGTTCTTC
TRBV7-6	NA	TRBJ2-2	NA	CASSLVSGELFF	TGTGCCAGCAGCTTAGTCTCTGGGGAGCTGTTTTTT
TRBV6-1	TRBD2	TRBJ2-1	NA	CASSVGTSGNEQFF	TGTGCCAGCAGTGTCGGGACTAGCGGCAATGAGCAGTTCTTC
TRBV5-1	NA	TRBJ2-5	NA	CASSLGLPGQETQYF	TGCGCCAGCAGCTTGGGGTTGCCGGGCCAAGAGACCCAGTACTTC
TRBV28	NA	TRBJ2-1	NA	CASSLEQNYYNEQFF	TGTGCCAGCAGTTTAGAACAGAACTATTACAATGAGCAGTTCTTC
TRBV19	NA	TRBJ1-2	once	CASTARGGGYTF	TGTGCCAGTACCGCCCGAGGAGGCGGCTACACCTTC
TRBV5-1	TRBD1	TRBJ2-5	NA	CASSNSQGERGETQYF	TGCGCCAGCAGCAATTCGCAGGGGGAACGAGGGGAGACCCAGTACTTC
TRBV10-2	NA	TRBJ2-7	NA	CASSESGRGRGSYEQYF	TGCGCCAGCAGTGAGTCCGGTAGGGGGCGGGGGTCCTACGAGCAGTACTTC
TRBV29-1	TRBD2	TRBJ2-3	NA	CSVETDGTSGGTDTQYF	TGCAGCGTTGAAACTGACGGGACTAGCGGGGGCACAGATACGCAGTATTTT
TRBV18	NA	TRBJ2-5	NA	CASSRSRGRMETQYF	TGTGCCAGCTCACGGTCCAGGGGTAGAATGGAGACCCAGTACTTC
TRBV9	TRBD2	TRBJ2-5	NA	CASSVRLAGGETQYF	TGTGCCAGCAGCGTAAGGCTAGCGGGCGGGGAGACCCAGTACTTC
TRBV7-9	NA	TRBJ2-3	NA	CASSARQASTDTQYF	TGTGCCAGCAGCGCCCGACAGGCCAGCACAGATACGCAGTATTTT
TRBV15	NA	TRBJ2-5	once	CATSKGEETQYF	TGTGCCACCAGCAAGGGGGAAGAGACCCAGTACTTC